This TCR beta chain was sequenced in a study of T cells in women clearing cervical HPV infection (dated by TCRdb to about 2018). The study in broad terms: The cases were 25 to 30 women with histologically confirmed HPV16-related CIN3 or worse, and 2 of these cases were invasive cancers. Cases had a median age of approximately 35 years and controls had a median age of approximately 37, with no significant differences in baseline characteristics. Five blinded duplicates per group were added as quality controls, so that roughly 60 samples were obtained: 50 or so participants and approximately 10 replicates. Since HLA typing was available for only a few women, HLA type could not be ruled out as a confounder. The parent cohort enrolled some 10,000 women aged 18 or older in Guanacaste, Costa Rica, during about 1993 to 1995 and followed them for over six years. This exploratory proof-of-principle case-control study, nested within the Guanacaste HPV Natural History Study in Costa Rica, compared TCR repertoires among women with different cervical HPV16 outcomes. Blood from cases was collected at the visit where the lesion was first found, while blood from controls was collected once the infection could no longer be detected. Controls were around 23 women whose single incident HPV16 infection cleared within 12 months without precancer or cancer developing. Cases were matched to controls by age within five years and by the year the sample was collected. Among cases, blood sampling came a median of almost 150 days after lesion detection, with an interquartile range of about 80 to 230 days. Study-wide conclusions, independent of this receptor: Because the number of T cells per sample was unknown, the richness differences could reflect varying T-cell content rather than repertoire biology. By combining richness with V gene abundances, random forest classifiers separated cases from controls with an estimated AUC of 0.83. Because of the cross-sectional design, the study could not determine whether the associations came before infection or resulted from infection, and neither effector/memory subsets nor HPV-specific T cells were isolated. Significantly higher TCR repertoire richness was observed in CIN3+ cases than in controls across sequencing depths, whereas no difference in evenness was found. Lower TRBV6-7 relative abundance was observed in cases than in controls (approximately 0.1% versus 0.16%; Bonferroni P = 0.0008).

Every participant had a single incident cervical HPV16 infection, and prevalent HPV16 infections were excluded. Cervical HPV DNA was detected by MY09/MY11 PCR, and genotyping was performed by dot-blot hybridization. Around 16 mL of heparinized blood were centrifuged, and the buffy coat was aliquoted, frozen at -30°C, then stored at -80°C. QIAGEN kits were used to extract genomic DNA from the buffy coat specimens. V ends up 4 bases short and J 4 bases short, with an unmatched junction base count of 6. Sequences LNHDA (CDR1) and SQIVND (CDR2) are obtained from the germline V gene (reference sequence). Inclusive of the bounding cysteine and phenylalanine, the CDR3 is 14 residues long. The CDR3 was read in part: 33 bases, with the frame set at base 1. TCR beta CDR3 regions were amplified by multiplex PCR from an average of roughly 1.1 ug genomic DNA per sample using the immunoSEQ assay. The assay corrected primer bias using a complete synthetic TCR repertoire to establish an amplification baseline. Amplicons were sequenced on the Illumina platform. The paper's data handling went like this. Sequence errors were corrected by clustering with frequency ratios and a modified nearest-neighbor algorithm, and the sequences were then analyzed in the immunoSEQ Analyzer using IMGT gene definitions. At each rarefaction depth, TCR richness and evenness were averaged over 20 rarefaction repeats, and samples with fewer sequences than the depth were excluded. Relative abundances of V, D and J genes were compared between groups using Wilcoxon rank sum tests, with FDR correction applied. Blinded duplicates gave an intraclass correlation of roughly 95% for TCR richness and an average of roughly 76% across roughly 69 gene segments. TCRdb carries this immuneACCESS record with in-frame sequences only. Its versions omit some clonotypes, under half of them owing to an unresolved V gene in the studies checked, with the rest unexplained. That table furnishes V, J and clone size, whereas the DNA furnished D and trimming. Per the sample table, the count is fewer than 35,000 clones. The ten most abundant clones make up approximately 7.5% of the sample.

Comments on this clone: Its binding antigen is unknown. The CDR3 goes on 3 residues after the read ends, and that part is filled in from the germline J gene.

The chain uses TRBV19 and TRBJ2-7; TRBD1 fits 8 bases in the junction. The clonotype was recovered from a woman between 18 and 70 years old with a cervical HPV16 infection that either progressed to CIN3+ or cleared (not recorded which). Input material: blood buffy coat. The sequenced part of the CDR3 DNA is TGTGCCAGTAGTAAACAGGGGGATTTTTACGAG. Translation gives CASSKQGDFYE. The full CDR3 is CASSKQGDFYEQYF.